The clone carrying this T cell receptor beta chain has ten or more counts. The antigen remains undetermined. This sample stems from a study of breast tumors, draining lymph nodes, adjacent tissues. Each CDR3 protein is one row after TCRdb ran MiXCR on the multiplex PCR reads. The top ten hold approximately 12% of the sample, which has around 19,000 distinct CDR3 sequences, 25% to 40% seen once. The CDR3 extends over 18 amino acids. Germline V gene sequence: CDR1 LGHNA, CDR2 YNFKEQ. Trimming stripped 0 bases from V and 0 bases from J, with 12 bases between. Study outcomes and limitations: Tumor T cell lymph node origin was a supported hypothesis, not proven. Data fit most tumor T cells coming from lymph node, expanding in tumor.

The source of this sequence is a female donor with breast cancer. Some clones in this sample may be carry-over from other donors' samples. Sequencing was carried out using breast tumor tissue. V gene TRBV4-2 combines with J gene TRBJ1-6; no reliable D call. The CDR3 nucleotides read TGTGCCAGCAGCCAAGATCGAAAAACGAGCTCCTATAATTCACCCCTCCACTTT. It specifies CASSQDRKTSSYNSPLHF.